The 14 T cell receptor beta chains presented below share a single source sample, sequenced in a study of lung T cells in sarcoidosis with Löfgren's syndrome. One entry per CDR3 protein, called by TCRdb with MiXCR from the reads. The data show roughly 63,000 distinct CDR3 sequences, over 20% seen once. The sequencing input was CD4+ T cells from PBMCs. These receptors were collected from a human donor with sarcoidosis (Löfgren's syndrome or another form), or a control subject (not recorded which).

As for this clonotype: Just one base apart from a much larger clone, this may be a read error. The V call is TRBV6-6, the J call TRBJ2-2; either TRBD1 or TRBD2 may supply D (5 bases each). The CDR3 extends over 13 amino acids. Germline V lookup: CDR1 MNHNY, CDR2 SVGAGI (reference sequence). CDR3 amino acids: CASLGANTGVLFF. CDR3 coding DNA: TGTGCCAGCTTAGGGGCGAACACCGGGGTGCTGTTTTTT.

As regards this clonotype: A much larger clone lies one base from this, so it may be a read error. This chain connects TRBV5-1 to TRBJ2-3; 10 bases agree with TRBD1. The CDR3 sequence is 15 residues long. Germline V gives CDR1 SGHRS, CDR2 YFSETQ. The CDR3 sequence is CAGSLDRGNTDTQYF. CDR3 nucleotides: TGCGCCGGCAGCTTGGACAGGGGGAATACAGATACGCAGTATTTT.

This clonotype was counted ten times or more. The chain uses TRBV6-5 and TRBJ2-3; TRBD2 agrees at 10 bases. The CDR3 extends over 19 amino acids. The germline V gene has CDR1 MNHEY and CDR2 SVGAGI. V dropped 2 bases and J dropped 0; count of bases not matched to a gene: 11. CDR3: CASSYKRGGTPWSTDTQYF. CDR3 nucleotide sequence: TGTGCCAGCAGTTACAAGCGGGGGGGCACCCCGTGGAGCACAGATACGCAGTATTTT.

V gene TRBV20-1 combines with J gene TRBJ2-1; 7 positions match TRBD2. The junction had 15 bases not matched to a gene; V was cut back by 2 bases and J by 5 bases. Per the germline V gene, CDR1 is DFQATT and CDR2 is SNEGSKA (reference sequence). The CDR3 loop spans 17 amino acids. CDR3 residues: CSARFSPWGGGDNEQFF. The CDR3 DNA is TGCAGTGCTAGATTTTCCCCCTGGGGGGGGGGGGACAATGAGCAGTTCTTC.

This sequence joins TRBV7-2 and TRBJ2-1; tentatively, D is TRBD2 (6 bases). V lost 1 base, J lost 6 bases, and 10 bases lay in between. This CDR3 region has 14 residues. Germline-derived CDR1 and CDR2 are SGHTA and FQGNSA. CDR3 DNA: TGTGCCAGCAGCTTAGGGGTAGCGGCCAATGAGCAGTTCTTC. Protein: CASSLGVAANEQFF.

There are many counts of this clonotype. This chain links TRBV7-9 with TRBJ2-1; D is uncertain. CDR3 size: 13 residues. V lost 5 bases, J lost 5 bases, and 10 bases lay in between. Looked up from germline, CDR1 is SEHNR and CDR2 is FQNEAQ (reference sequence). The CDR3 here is CASSPLADNEQFF. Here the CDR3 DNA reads TGTGCCAGCAGCCCCCTGGCGGACAATGAGCAGTTCTTC.

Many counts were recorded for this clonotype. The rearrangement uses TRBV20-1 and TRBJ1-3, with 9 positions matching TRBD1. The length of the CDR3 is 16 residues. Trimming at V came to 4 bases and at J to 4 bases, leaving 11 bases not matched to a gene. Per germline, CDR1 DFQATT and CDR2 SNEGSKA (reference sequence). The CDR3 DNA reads TGCAGTGCTACGCGGGACAGGGTGATTTCCGGAAACACCATATATTTT. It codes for CSATRDRVISGNTIYF.

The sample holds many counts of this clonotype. The CDR3, as DNA: TGTGCCACCCAGGGGGCAGATACGCAGTATTTT. Translated, it gives CATQGADTQYF. The chain has TRBV7-9 and TRBJ2-3, with 7 positions matching TRBD1. The CDR3 is 11 residues long. Trimming removed 10 bases from V and 4 bases from J; junction bases left unmatched: 2. Germline CDR1 SEHNR, CDR2 FQNEAQ (reference sequence).

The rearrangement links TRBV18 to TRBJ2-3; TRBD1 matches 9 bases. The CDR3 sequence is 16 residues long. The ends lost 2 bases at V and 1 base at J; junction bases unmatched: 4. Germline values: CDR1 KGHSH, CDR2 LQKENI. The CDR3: CASSPNRGQGTDTQYF. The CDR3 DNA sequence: TGTGCCAGCTCACCAAACAGGGGGCAGGGCACAGATACGCAGTATTTT.

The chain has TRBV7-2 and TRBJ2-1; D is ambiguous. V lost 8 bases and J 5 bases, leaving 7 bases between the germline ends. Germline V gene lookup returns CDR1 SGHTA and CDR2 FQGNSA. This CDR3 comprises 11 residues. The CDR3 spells CASARNNEQFF. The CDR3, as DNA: TGTGCCAGCGCGCGGAACAATGAGCAGTTCTTC.

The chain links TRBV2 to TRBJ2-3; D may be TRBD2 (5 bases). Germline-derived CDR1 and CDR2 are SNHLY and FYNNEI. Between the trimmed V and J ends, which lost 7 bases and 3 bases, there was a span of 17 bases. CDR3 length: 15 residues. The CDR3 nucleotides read TGTGCCAGCAAAGCGGAGTGGCGGGTGACAGATACGCAGTATTTT. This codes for CASKAEWRVTDTQYF.

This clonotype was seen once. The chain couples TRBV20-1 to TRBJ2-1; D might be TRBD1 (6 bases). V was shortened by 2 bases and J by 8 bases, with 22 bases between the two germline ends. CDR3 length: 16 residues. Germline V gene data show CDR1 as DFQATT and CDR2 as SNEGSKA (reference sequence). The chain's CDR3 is CSARPQTGVLYDEQFF. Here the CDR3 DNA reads TGCAGTGCTAGACCACAGACAGGCGTGTTATACGATGAGCAGTTCTTC.

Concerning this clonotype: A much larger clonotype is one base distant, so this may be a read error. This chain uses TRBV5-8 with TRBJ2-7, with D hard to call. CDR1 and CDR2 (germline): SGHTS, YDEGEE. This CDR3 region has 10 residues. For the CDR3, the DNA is TGTGCCAGCAGCTTGTACGAGCAGTGCTTC. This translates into CASSLYEQCF. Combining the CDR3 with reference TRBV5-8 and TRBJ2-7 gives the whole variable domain EAGVTQSPTHLIKTRGQQATLRCSPISGHTSVYWYQQALGLGLQFLLWYDEGEERNRGNFPPRFSGRQFPNYSSELNVNALELEDSALYLCASSLYEQCFGPGTRLTVT.

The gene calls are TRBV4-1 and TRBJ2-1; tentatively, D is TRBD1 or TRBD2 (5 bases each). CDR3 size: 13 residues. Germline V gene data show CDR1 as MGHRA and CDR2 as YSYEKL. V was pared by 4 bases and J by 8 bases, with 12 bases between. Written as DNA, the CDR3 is TGCGCCAGCAGCCGAGCTCGGGACGATGAGCAGTTCTTC. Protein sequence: CASSRARDDEQFF.